The rows below give T cell receptor beta chains drawn from one sample of a study of blood T cell repertoires in COVID-19. TCRdb's table, derived via immunoSEQ multiplex PCR, lists solely in-frame clones and lacks some. The sample records about 260,000 clones, about 86% being singletons. Sequenced input: peripheral blood. All receptors come from a man aged 18 to 29 with active or convalescent COVID-19. The CDR3 runs from the conserved cysteine through the conserved F or W. The D gene is left open where the match is weak. Clone sizes are given selectively: once, few, many, or a class where the clone is expanded.

J: TRBJ1-3; V: TRBV10-3; D: TRBD1; size: .; DNA: TGTGCCATCAGGACAGGGGATGCTGGAAACACCATATATTTT; CDR3: CAIRTGDAGNTIYF
J: TRBJ2-4; V: TRBV7-2; D: TRBD1; size: .; DNA: TGTGCCAGCAGCGGGACAGGGAGTAAATCCATTCAGTACTTC; CDR3: CASSGTGSKSIQYF
J: TRBJ2-1; V: TRBV9; D: TRBD2; size: .; DNA: TGTGCCAGCAGCGTAGCTAGCGGGGGTATAAATGAGCAGTTCTTC; CDR3: CASSVASGGINEQFF
J: TRBJ2-7; V: TRBV5-4; D: .; size: .; DNA: TGTGCCAGCAGCTTGGAGCGGGCATCCTACGAGCAGTACTTC; CDR3: CASSLERASYEQYF
J: TRBJ2-7; V: TRBV7-9; D: TRBD1; size: few; DNA: TGTGCCAGCAGCTCAAGACAGGGGGTGGGCGAGCAGTACTTC; CDR3: CASSSRQGVGEQYF
J: TRBJ2-3; V: TRBV29-1; D: TRBD2; size: .; DNA: TGCATCTCTTCCGGGACTAGGGGCTCAGATACGCAGTATTTT; CDR3: CISSGTRGSDTQYF
J: TRBJ2-5; V: TRBV9; D: TRBD2; size: .; DNA: TGTGCCAGCAGCTCCCATGGACTAGCGGGCGAAGAGACCCAGTACTTC; CDR3: CASSSHGLAGEETQYF
J: TRBJ1-2; V: TRBV19; D: .; size: .; DNA: TGTGCCAGTAGTATTGGAGATACCTACGGCTACACCTTC; CDR3: CASSIGDTYGYTF
J: TRBJ1-2; V: TRBV28; D: TRBD1; size: .; DNA: TGTGCCAGCACGACAGGGAGAGGCTACACCTTC; CDR3: CASTTGRGYTF
J: TRBJ2-7; V: TRBV6-5; D: TRBD2; size: .; DNA: TGTGCCAGCAGTTTTGCGGGAGGGCCTGGCGAGCAGTACTTC; CDR3: CASSFAGGPGEQYF
J: TRBJ2-4; V: TRBV24-1; D: .; size: .; DNA: TGTGCCACCAGTCCCGGGACTCGTGTGGGTGGCAAAAACATTCAGTACTTC; CDR3: CATSPGTRVGGKNIQYF
J: TRBJ2-7; V: TRBV4-3; D: TRBD1; size: .; DNA: TGCGCCAGCAGCCAAGATTTTTCAGGGACAGGCGAGCAGTACTTC; CDR3: CASSQDFSGTGEQYF
J: TRBJ2-5; V: TRBV7-7; D: TRBD1; size: .; DNA: TGTGCTAGCTCCCCCGGGACAGGGGTTTGGTACCAAGAGACCCAGTACTTC; CDR3: CASSPGTGVWYQETQYF
J: TRBJ1-2; V: TRBV18; D: .; size: few; DNA: TGTGCCAGCTCACCTGGTACGGAGAACTATGGCTACACCTTC; CDR3: CASSPGTENYGYTF
J: TRBJ1-1; V: TRBV9; D: .; size: .; DNA: TGTGCCAGCAGCGCCGGGAGGGGGGGGACTGAAGCTTTCTTT; CDR3: CASSAGRGGTEAFF
J: TRBJ1-2; V: TRBV19; D: TRBD1; size: .; DNA: TGTGCCAGCCGACAGGGCGATGGCTACACCTTC; CDR3: CASRQGDGYTF
J: TRBJ2-3; V: TRBV30; D: TRBD2; size: .; DNA: TGTGCCTGGAAAGTGGGAGGGGCGGGAGATACGCAGTATTTT; CDR3: CAWKVGGAGDTQYF
J: TRBJ1-6; V: TRBV27; D: .; size: .; DNA: TGTGCCAGCAGTTTTAAGCCCGGGACTTTTAATTCACCCCTCCACTTT; CDR3: CASSFKPGTFNSPLHF
J: TRBJ2-3; V: TRBV28; D: .; size: .; DNA: TGTGCCAGCAGCCAGGGACGGGACTGGGAGTATTTT; CDR3: CASSQGRDWEYF
J: TRBJ2-5; V: TRBV18; D: .; size: .; DNA: TGTGCCAGCTATCAGCGGCAGGGAGGCCGAGAGACCCAGTACTTC; CDR3: CASYQRQGGRETQYF
J: TRBJ2-3; V: TRBV27; D: TRBD2; size: .; DNA: TGTGCCAGCAGTTTCTTGGGACTAGCGTATTCCACAGATACGCAGTATTTT; CDR3: CASSFLGLAYSTDTQYF
J: TRBJ1-1; V: TRBV14; D: .; size: .; DNA: TGTGCCAGCAGCCAAGTAGTGACGGGCACTGAAGCTTTCTTT; CDR3: CASSQVVTGTEAFF
J: TRBJ1-6; V: TRBV19; D: .; size: .; DNA: TGTGCCAGTAGTCAGAATTATAATTCACCCCTCCACTTT; CDR3: CASSQNYNSPLHF
J: TRBJ2-3; V: TRBV6-5; D: TRBD1; size: few; DNA: TGTGCCAGCAGTTATATGGGGACAGGGGCGAAGGCGACGCAGTATTTT; CDR3: CASSYMGTGAKATQYF
J: TRBJ2-1; V: TRBV7-9; D: TRBD2; size: .; DNA: TGTGCCCTTAATCTAGCGGGGAATGAGCAGTTCTTC; CDR3: CALNLAGNEQFF
J: TRBJ2-7; V: TRBV5-4; D: .; size: .; DNA: TGTGCCAGCAGCAAACGGGACTTTCTATCCTACGAGCAGTACTTC; CDR3: CASSKRDFLSYEQYF
J: TRBJ1-5; V: TRBV5-5; D: TRBD1; size: few; DNA: TGTGCCAGCAGCCTCGGGACAGGGGATAGGCCCCAGCATTTT; CDR3: CASSLGTGDRPQHF
J: TRBJ2-2; V: TRBV5-1; D: .; size: .; DNA: TGCGCCAGCAGCTTGGCCGCGGATAACACCGGGGAGCTGTTTTTT; CDR3: CASSLAADNTGELFF
J: TRBJ1-2; V: TRBV6-2/TRBV6-3; D: .; size: .; DNA: TGTGCCAGCAGTTACCCTGGACTACTAAAGGGCTATGGCTACACCTTC; CDR3: CASSYPGLLKGYGYTF
J: TRBJ2-7; V: TRBV27; D: TRBD1; size: .; DNA: TGTGCCAGCCGCCCGGGACAGGTCTCCTACGAGCAGTACTTC; CDR3: CASRPGQVSYEQYF
J: TRBJ2-3; V: TRBV5-1; D: .; size: .; DNA: TGCGCCAGCAGCGAAACAGACGGCACAGATACGCAGTATTTT; CDR3: CASSETDGTDTQYF
J: TRBJ2-7; V: TRBV7-6; D: .; size: .; DNA: TGTGCCAGCAGGCCACGGCCATCGACGTCGGCGGTAGGGGTCGATGGCGAGCAGTACTTC; CDR3: CASRPRPSTSAVGVDGEQYF
J: TRBJ2-7; V: TRBV12-3/TRBV12-4; D: .; size: .; DNA: TGTGCCAGCAGTTTACGCAACACCTACGAGCAGTACTTC; CDR3: CASSLRNTYEQYF
J: TRBJ1-4; V: TRBV4-3; D: .; size: .; DNA: TGCGCCAGCAGCCAAGGACAAAATCTCCTTAATGAAAAACTGTTTTTT; CDR3: CASSQGQNLLNEKLFF
J: TRBJ1-4; V: TRBV9; D: .; size: .; DNA: TGTGCCAGCAGCGTAAGTGGGCAGGGAAATGAAAAACTGTTTTTT; CDR3: CASSVSGQGNEKLFF
J: TRBJ2-1; V: TRBV5-1; D: .; size: .; DNA: TGCGCCAGCAGCTTCGTCCCGGGGGTCTACAATGAGCAGTTCTTC; CDR3: CASSFVPGVYNEQFF
J: TRBJ2-7; V: TRBV6-2/TRBV6-3; D: .; size: .; DNA: TGTGCCAGCAGTCGTCTGTCCCCCTACGAGCAGTACTTC; CDR3: CASSRLSPYEQYF
J: TRBJ1-1; V: TRBV6-5; D: .; size: .; DNA: TGTGCCAGCAGGCCTAGAGCGAACACTGAAGCTTTCTTT; CDR3: CASRPRANTEAFF
J: TRBJ1-2; V: TRBV5-1; D: TRBD1; size: .; DNA: TGCGCCAGCTCAGGGGGCTCGGACTATGGCTACACCTTC; CDR3: CASSGGSDYGYTF
J: TRBJ1-6; V: TRBV2; D: .; size: .; DNA: TGTGCCAGCAGAGGACAGATGTTCTCCTATAATTCACCCCTCCACTTT; CDR3: CASRGQMFSYNSPLHF
J: TRBJ2-3; V: TRBV19; D: TRBD2; size: once; DNA: TGTGCCAGTAGTAGACTAGCGGTCGACACAGATACGCAGTATTTT; CDR3: CASSRLAVDTDTQYF
J: TRBJ2-1; V: TRBV29-1; D: .; size: .; DNA: TGCAGCGTCGACGGTAGCGGCAATGAGCAGTTCTTC; CDR3: CSVDGSGNEQFF